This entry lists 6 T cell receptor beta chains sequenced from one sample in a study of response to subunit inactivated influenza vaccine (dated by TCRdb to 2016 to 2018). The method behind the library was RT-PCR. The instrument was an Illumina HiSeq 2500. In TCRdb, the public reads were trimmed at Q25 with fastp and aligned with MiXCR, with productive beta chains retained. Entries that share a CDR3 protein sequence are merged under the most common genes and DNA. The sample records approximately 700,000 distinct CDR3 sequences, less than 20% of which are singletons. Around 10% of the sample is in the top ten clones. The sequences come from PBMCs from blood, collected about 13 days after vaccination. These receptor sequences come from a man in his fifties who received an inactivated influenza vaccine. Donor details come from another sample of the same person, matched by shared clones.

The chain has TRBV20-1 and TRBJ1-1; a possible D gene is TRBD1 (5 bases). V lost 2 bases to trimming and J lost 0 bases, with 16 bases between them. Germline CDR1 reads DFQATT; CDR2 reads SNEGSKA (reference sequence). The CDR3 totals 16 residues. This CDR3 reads CSARRNRGHLNTEAFF. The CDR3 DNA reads TGCAGTGCTAGACGGAACCGGGGCCATTTGAACACTGAAGCTTTCTTT.

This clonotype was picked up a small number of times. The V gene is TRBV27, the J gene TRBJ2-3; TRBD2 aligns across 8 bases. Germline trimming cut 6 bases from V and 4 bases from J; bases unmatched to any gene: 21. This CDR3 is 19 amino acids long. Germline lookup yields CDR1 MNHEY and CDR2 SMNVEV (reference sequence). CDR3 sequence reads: CASRQFPHFSGSRADTQYF. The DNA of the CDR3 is TGTGCCAGCAGACAATTCCCCCACTTCAGCGGGAGTAGGGCAGATACGCAGTATTTT.

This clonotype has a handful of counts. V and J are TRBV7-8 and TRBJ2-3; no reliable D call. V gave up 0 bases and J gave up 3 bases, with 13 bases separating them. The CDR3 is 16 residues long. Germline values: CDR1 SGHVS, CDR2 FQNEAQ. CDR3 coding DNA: TGTGCCAGCAGCTTAGCGCTGAGGCCGTTGACAGATACGCAGTATTTT. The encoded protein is CASSLALRPLTDTQYF.

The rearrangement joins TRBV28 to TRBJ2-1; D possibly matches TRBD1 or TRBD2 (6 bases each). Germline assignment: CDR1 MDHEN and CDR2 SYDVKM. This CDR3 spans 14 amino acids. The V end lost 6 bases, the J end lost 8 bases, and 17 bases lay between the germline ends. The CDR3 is CASSRGTKSDEQFF. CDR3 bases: TGTGCCAGCAGCCGCGGGACAAAATCCGATGAGCAGTTCTTC. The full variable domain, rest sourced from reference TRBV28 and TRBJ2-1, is DVKVTQSSRYLVKRTGEKVFLECVQDMDHENMFWYRQDPGLGLRLIYFSYDVKMKEKGDIPEGYSVSREKKERFSLILESASTNQTSMYLCASSRGTKSDEQFFGPGTRLTVL.

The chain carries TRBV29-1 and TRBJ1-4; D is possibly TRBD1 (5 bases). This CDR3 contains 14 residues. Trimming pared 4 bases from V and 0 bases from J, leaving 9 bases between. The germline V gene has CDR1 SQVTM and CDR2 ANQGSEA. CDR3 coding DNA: TGCAGCGTTGGGGGGGGATCAACTAATGAAAAACTGTTTTTT. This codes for CSVGGGSTNEKLFF.

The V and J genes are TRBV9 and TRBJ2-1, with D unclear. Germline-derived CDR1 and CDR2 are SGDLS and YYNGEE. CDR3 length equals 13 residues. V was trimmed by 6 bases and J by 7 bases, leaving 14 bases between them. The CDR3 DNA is TGTGCCAGCACCCCTCTCAGCGAAAATGAGCAGTTCTTC. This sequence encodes CASTPLSENEQFF.